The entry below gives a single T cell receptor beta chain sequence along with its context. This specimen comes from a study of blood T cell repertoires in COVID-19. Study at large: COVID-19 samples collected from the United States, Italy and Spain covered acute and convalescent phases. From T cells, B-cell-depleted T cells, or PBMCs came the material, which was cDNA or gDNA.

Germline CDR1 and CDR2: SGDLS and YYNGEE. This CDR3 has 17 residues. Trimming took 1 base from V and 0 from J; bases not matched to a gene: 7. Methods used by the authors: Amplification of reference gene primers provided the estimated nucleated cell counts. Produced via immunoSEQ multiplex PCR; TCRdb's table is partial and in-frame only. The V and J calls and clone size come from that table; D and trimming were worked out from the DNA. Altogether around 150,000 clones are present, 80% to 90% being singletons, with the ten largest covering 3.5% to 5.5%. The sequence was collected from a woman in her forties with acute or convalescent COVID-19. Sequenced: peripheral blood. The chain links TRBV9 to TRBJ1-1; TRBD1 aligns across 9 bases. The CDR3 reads CASSVTPDRGMNTEAFF. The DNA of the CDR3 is TGTGCCAGCAGCGTAACCCCAGACAGGGGGATGAACACTGAAGCTTTCTTT. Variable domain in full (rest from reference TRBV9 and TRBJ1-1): DSGVTQTPKHLITATGQRVTLRCSPRSGDLSVYWYQQSLDQGLQFLIQYYNGEERAKGNILERFSAQQFPDLHSELNLSSLELGDSALYFCASSVTPDRGMNTEAFFGQGTRLTVV.